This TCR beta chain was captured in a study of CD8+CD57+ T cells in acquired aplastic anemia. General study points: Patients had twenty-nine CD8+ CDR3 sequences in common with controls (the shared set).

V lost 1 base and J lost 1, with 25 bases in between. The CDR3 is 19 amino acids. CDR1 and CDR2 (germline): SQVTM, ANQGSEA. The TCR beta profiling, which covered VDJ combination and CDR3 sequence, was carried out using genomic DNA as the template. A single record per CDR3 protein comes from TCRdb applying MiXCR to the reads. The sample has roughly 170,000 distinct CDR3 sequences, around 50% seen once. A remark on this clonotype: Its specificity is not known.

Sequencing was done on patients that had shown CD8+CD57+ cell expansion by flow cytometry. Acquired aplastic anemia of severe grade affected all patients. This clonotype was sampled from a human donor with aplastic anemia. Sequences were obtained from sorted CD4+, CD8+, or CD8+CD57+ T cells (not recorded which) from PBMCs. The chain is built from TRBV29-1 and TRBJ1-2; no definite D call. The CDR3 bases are TGCAGCGTTGAAGCACTTACTTTAGCAGACGAAGGCTTTAACTATGGCTACACCTTC. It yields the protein CSVEALTLADEGFNYGYTF.